This T cell receptor beta chain was captured by sequencing in a study of blood T cell repertoires in COVID-19. Looking at the study overall: Researchers got acute and convalescent COVID-19 samples from the United States, Italy and Spain.

Trimming removed 6 bases from V and 1 base from J; junction bases left unmatched: 5. Germline values: CDR1 KGHDR, CDR2 SFDVKD. This CDR3 spans 16 amino acids. Profiled with immunoSEQ multiplex PCR; TCRdb holds only in-frame clones, not every one. The table lists 100,000 to 110,000 clones, around four fifths of them singletons. This TCR was sampled from a man aged 45 to 65 with active or convalescent COVID-19. The V call is TRBV24-1, the J call TRBJ2-1; the match to TRBD2 covers 10 bases. The sequenced sample was peripheral blood. The DNA for the CDR3 is TGTGCCACCAGTAGGCCTAGCGGGAGTTCCTACAATGAGCAGTTCTTC. This sequence encodes CATSRPSGSSYNEQFF.